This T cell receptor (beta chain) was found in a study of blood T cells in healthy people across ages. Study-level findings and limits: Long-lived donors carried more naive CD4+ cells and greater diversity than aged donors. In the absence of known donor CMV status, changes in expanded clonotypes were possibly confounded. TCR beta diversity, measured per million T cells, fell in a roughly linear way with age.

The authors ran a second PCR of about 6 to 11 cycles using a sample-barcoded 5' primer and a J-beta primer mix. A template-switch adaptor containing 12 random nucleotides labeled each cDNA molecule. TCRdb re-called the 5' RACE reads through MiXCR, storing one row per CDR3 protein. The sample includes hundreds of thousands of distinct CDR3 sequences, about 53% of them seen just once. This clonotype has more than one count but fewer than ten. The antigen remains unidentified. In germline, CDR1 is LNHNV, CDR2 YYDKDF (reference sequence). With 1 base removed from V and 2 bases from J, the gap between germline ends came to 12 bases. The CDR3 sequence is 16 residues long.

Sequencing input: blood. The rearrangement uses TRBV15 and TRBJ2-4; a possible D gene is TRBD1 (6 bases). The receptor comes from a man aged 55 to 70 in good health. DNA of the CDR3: TGTGCCACCAGCAGAGCCCTCAGGGGAACCAAAAACATTCAGTACTTC. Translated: CATSRALRGTKNIQYF.